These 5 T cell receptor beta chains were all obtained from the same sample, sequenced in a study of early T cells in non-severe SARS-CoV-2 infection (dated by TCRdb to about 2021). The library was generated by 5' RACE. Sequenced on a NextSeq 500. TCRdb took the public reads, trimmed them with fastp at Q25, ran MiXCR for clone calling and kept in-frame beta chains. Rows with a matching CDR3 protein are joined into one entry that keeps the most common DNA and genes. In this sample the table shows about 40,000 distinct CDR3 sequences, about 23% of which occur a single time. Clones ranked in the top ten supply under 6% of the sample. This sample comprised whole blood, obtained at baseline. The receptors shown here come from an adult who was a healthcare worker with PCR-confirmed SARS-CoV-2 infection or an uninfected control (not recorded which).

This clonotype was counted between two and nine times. In DNA, the CDR3 is TGTGCCAGCAGTCAACAGGGGGGGAATGAGCAGTTCTTC. Amino acid sequence: CASSQQGGNEQFF. The gene calls are TRBV27 and TRBJ2-1; a weak D match, TRBD1 (8 bases). The CDR3 consists of 13 residues. V was pared by 5 bases and J by 7 bases, with 12 bases between. Germline values: CDR1 MNHEY, CDR2 SMNVEV (reference sequence).

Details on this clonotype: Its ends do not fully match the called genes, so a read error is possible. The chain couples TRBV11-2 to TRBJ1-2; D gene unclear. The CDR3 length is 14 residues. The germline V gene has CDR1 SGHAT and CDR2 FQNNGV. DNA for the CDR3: TGTGCCAGCAGCCCCGGCGGGATTCTCTATTGCTACACCTTC. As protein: CASSPGGILYCYTF.

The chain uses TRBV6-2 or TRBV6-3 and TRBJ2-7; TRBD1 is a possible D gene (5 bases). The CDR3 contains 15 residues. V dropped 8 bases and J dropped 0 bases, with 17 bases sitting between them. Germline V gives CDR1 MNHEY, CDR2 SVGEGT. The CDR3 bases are TGTGCCAGCCGTTTACAGGTTTTCTCCTCCTACGAGCAGTACTTC. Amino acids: CASRLQVFSSYEQYF.

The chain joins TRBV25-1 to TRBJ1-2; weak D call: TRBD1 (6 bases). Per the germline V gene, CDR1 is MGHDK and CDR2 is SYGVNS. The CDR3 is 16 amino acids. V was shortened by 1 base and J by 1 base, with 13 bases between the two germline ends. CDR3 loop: CASSEWGNRVNYGYTF. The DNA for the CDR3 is TGTGCCAGCAGTGAATGGGGGAACAGGGTTAACTATGGCTACACCTTC.

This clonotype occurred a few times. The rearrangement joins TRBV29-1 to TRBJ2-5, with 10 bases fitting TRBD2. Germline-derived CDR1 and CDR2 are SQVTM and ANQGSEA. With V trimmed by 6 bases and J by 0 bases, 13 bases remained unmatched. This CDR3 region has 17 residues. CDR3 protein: CSVQPRTSGTYQETQYF. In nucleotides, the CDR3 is TGCAGCGTCCAACCTCGAACTAGCGGGACATACCAAGAGACCCAGTACTTC.